The source of this T cell receptor (beta chain) is a study of OX40 agonist ivuxolimab in advanced cancers. Whole-study results and caveats: At doses 0.1 to 3.0 mg/kg, CD4+ and CD8+ clones expanded. Relative to CD4+ cells, CD8+ T cells on average had more expanded clones.

Per the germline V gene, CDR1 is MNHEY and CDR2 is SVGAGI. V was trimmed by 2 bases and J by 6 bases, leaving 7 bases between them. This CDR3 comprises 13 residues. Concerning this clone itself: Its target is not known.

Some clones are missing from TCRdb's copy, which holds only in-frame ones; the method was immunoSEQ multiplex PCR. This table holds tens of thousands of clones, around 87% found once. This specimen was CD4+ or CD8+ T cells sorted from blood, taken in a trial of the OX40 agonist ivuxolimab. The genes are TRBV6-5 and TRBJ1-4; D not certain. This clonotype was obtained from an adult with an advanced solid tumor such as melanoma, head and neck, liver or kidney cancer. CDR3 sequence: CASSYTWDEKLFF. CDR3 coding DNA: TGTGCCAGCAGTTACACTTGGGATGAAAAACTGTTTTTT.